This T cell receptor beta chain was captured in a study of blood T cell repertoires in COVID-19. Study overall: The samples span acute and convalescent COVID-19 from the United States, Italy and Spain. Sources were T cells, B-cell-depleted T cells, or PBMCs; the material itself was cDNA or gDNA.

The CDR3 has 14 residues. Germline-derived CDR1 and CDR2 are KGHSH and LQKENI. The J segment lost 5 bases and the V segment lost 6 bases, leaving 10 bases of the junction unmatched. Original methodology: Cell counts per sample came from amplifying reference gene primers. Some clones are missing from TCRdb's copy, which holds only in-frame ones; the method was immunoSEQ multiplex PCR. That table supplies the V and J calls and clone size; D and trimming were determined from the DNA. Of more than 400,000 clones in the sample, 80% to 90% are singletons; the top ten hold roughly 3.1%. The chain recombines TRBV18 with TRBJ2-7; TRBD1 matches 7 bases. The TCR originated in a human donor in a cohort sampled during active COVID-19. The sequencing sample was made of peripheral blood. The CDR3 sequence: CASSSTGLTNEQYF. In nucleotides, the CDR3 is TGTGCCAGCTCGTCGACAGGGTTGACGAACGAGCAGTACTTC.